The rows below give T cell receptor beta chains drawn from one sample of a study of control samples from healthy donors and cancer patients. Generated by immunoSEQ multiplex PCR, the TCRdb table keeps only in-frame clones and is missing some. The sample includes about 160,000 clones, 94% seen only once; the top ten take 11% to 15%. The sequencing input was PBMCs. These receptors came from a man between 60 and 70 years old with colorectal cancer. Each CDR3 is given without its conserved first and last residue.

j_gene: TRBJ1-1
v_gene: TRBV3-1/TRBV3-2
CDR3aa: ASSGTGAMNTEAF

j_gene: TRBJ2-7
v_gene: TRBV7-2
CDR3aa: ASSLVSGTGGGYEQY

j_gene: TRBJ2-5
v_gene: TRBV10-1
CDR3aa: ASSGGQGPGETQY

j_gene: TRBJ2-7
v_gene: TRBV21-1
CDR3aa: ASSKVRTGSSYEQY

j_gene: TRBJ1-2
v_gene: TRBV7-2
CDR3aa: ASSDQGQGYGYT

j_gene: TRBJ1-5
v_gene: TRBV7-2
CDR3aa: ASSLDGGQPQH

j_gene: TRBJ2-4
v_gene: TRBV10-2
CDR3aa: ASSDRQDEIAKNIQY

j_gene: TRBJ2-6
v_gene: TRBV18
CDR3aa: ASSPPGNSGANVLT

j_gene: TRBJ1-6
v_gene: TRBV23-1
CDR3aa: ASSQFQTSPGGNNSPLH

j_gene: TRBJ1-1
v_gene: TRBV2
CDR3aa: ASSPANMNTEAF

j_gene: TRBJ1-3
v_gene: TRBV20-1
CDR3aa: SAIDRVSGNTIY

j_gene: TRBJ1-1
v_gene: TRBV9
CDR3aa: ASSVGGRENTEAF

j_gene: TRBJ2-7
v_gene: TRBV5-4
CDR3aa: ASSLGLAGVISYEQY

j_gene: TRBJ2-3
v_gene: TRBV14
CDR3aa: ASSRLAGDTDTQY